This T cell receptor (beta chain) came from a study of human T cells and chemical hapten exposure. Time point reported: pre-sensitization, week 0. Regarding treatment: therapeutic diphenylcyclopropenone sensitization with weekly scalp DPC. TCRdb re-derived calls from the RACE reads in MiXCR, one entry per CDR3 protein. Among 280,000 or so distinct CDR3 sequences listed, around 7.7% were seen once. This clonotype was recorded at least ten times. The sequence came from a man in his late teens or twenties with alopecia areata. Some clones in this sample may be carry-over from other donors' samples. The sequences come from whole blood, collected in connection with sensitization to the hapten diphenylcyclopropenone (DPC).

Written as DNA, the CDR3 is TGTGCCAGCAGCCCCGACCCAGTGAGGGATCGGGCTTTCTTT. It is translated as CASSPDPVRDRAFF. The J gene is TRBJ1-1, the V gene TRBV7-3; D gene ambiguous. Per the germline V gene, CDR1 is SGHTA and CDR2 is FQGTGA. CDR3 length equals 14 residues. Trimming stripped 5 bases from V and 11 bases from J, with 21 bases between.